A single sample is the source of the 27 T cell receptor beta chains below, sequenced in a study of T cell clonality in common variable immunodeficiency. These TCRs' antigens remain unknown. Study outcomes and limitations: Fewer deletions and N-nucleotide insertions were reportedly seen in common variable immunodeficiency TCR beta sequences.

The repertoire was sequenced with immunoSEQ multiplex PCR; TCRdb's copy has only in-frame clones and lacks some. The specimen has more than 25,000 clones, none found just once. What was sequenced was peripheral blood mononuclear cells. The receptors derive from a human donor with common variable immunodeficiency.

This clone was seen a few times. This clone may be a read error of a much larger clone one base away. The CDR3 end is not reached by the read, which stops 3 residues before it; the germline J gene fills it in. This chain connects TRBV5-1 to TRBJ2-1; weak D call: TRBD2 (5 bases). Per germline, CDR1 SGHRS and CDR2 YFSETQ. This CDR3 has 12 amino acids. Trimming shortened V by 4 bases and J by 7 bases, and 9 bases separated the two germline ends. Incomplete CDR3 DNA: TGCGCCAGCAGCCGCGAGGGTAATGAG. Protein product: CASSREGNE. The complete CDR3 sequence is CASSREGNEQFF. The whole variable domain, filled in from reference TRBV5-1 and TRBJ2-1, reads KAGVTQTPRYLIKTRGQQVTLSCSPISGHRSVSWYQQTPGQGLQFLFEYFSETQRNKGNFPGRFSGRQFSNSRSEMNVSTLELGDSALYLCASSREGNEQFFGPGTRLTVL.

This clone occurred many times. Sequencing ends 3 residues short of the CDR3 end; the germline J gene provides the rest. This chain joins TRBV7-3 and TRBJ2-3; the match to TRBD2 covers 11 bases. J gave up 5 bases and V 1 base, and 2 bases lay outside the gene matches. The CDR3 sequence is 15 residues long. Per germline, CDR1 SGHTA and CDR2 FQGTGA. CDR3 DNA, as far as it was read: TGTGCCAGCAGCTTAAGGCTAGCGGGAGGAGATACG. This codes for CASSLRLAGGDT. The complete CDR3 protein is CASSLRLAGGDTQYF.

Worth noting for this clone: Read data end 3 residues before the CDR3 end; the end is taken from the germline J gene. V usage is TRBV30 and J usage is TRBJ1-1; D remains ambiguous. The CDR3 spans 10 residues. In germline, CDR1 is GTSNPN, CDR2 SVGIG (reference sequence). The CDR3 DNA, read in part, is TGTGCCTGGAGTATTTCCTCC. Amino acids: CAWSISS. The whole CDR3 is CAWSISSAFF.

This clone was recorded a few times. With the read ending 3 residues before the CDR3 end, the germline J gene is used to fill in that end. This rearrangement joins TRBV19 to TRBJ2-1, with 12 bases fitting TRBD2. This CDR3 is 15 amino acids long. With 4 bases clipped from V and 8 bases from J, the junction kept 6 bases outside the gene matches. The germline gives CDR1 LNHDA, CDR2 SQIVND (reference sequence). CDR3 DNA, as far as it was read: TGTGCCAGTAGTACACCGGGACTAGCGGGCCATGAG. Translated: CASSTPGLAGHE. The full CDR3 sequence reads CASSTPGLAGHEQFF.

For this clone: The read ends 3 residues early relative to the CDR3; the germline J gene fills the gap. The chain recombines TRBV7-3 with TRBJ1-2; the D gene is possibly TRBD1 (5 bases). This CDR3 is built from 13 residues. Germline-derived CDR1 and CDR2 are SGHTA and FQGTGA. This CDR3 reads CASSLSGEWGYTF. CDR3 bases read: TGTGCCAGCAGCTTATCGGGGGAATGGGGC.

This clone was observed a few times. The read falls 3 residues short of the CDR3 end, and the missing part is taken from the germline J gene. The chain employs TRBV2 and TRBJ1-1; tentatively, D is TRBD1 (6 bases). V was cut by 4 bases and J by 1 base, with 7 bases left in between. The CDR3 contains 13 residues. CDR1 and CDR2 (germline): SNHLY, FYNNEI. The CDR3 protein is CASSVTGNTEAFF. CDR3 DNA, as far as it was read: TGTGCCAGCAGTGTGACAGGGAACACTGAA.

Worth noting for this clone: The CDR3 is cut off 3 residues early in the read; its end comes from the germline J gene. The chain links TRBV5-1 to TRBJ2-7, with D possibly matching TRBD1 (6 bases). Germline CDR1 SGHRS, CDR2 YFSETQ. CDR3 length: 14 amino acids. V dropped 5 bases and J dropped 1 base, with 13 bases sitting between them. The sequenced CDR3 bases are TGCGCCAGCAGGCTCACCGACAGGTCCTACGAG. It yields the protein CASRLTDRSYE. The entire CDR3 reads CASRLTDRSYEQYF.

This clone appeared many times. The CDR3 here is CASSLGYTDLQGFFGGYTF. The sequenced CDR3 bases are TGCGCCAGCAGCTTGGGCTATACCGATCTACAGGGGTTTTTCGGAGGC. The rearrangement uses TRBV5-1 and TRBJ1-2; TRBD1 agrees at 7 bases. The CDR3 end lies 3 residues beyond the end of the read and is filled in from the germline J gene. Germline CDR1 SGHRS, CDR2 YFSETQ. This CDR3 is built from 19 residues.

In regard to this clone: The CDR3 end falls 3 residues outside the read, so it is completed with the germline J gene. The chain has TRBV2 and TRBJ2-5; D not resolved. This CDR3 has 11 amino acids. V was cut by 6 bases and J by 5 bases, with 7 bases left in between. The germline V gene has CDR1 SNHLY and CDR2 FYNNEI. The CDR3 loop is CASSYVETQYF. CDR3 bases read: TGTGCCAGCAGCTATGTCGAGACC.

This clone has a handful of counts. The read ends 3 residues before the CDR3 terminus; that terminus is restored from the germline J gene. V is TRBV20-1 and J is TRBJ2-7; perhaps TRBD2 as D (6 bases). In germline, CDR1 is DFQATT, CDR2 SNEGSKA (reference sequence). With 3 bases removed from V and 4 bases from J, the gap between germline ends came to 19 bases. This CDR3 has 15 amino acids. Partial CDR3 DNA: TGCAGTGCTAGCCCCAGTGGGGCGGGGATATACGAG. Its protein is CSASPSGAGIYE. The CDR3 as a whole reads CSASPSGAGIYEQYF.

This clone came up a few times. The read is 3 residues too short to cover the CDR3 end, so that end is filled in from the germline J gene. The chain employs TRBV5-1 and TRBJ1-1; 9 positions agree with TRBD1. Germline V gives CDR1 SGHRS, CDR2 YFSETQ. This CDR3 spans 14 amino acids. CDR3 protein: CASSELGQGGSAFF. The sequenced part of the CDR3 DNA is TGCGCCAGTAGTGAATTGGGACAGGGAGGATCG.

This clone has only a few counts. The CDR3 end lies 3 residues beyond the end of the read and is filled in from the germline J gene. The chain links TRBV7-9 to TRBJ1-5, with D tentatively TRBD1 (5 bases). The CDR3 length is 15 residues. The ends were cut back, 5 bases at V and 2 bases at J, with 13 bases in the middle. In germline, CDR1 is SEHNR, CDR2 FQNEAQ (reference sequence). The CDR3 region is CASSQGSGGNQPQHF. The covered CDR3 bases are TGTGCCAGCAGCCAGGGATCGGGGGGCAATCAGCCC.

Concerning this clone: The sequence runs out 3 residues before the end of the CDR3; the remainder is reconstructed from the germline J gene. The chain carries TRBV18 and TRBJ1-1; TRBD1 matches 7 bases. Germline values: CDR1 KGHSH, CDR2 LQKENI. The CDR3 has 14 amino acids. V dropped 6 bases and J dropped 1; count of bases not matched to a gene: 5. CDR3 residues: CASSPGTENTEAFF. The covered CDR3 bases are TGTGCCAGCTCTCCCGGGACAGAGAACACTGAA.

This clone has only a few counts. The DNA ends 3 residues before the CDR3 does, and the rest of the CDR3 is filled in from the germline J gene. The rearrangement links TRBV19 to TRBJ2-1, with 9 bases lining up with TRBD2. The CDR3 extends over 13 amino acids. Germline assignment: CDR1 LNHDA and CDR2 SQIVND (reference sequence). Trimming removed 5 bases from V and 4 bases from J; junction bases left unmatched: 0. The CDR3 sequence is CASSGLAYNEQFF. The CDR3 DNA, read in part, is TGTGCCAGTAGTGGACTAGCGTACAATGAG. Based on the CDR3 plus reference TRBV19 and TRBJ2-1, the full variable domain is DGGITQSPKYLFRKEGQNVTLSCEQNLNHDAMYWYRQDPGQGLRLIYYSQIVNDFQKGDIAEGYSVSREKKESFPLTVTSAQKNPTAFYLCASSGLAYNEQFFGPGTRLTVL.

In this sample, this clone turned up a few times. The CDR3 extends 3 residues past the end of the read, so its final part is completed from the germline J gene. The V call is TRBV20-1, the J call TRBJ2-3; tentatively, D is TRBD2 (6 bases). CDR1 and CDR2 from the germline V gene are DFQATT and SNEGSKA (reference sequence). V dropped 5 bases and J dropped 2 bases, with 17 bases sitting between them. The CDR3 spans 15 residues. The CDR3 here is CSAARGLRLTDTQYF. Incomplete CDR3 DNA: TGCAGTGCTGCGAGGGGACTTAGACTCACAGATACG.

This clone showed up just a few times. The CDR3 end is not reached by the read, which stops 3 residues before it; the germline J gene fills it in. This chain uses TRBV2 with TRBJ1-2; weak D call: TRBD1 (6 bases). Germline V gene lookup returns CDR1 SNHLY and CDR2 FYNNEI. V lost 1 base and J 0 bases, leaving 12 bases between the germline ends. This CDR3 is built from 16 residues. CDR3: CASSEDPAGANYGYTF. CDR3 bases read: TGTGCCAGCAGTGAAGATCCCGCAGGGGCTAACTATGGC.

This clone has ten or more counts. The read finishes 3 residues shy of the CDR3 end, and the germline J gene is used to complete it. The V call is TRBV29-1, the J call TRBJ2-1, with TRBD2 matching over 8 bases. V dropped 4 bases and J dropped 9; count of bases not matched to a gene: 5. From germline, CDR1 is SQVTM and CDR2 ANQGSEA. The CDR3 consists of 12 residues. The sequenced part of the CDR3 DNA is TGCAGCGTTGGGGTAGCGGGAACTGAG. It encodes CSVGVAGTE. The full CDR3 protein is CSVGVAGTEQFF.

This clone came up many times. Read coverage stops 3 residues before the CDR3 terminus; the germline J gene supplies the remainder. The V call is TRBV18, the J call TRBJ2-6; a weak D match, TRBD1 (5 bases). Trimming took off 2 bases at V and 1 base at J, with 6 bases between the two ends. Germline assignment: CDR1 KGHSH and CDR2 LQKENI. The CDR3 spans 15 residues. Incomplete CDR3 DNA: TGTGCCAGCTCACCAGCAGGGTCTGGGGCCAACGTC. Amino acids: CASSPAGSGANV. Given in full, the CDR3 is CASSPAGSGANVLTF. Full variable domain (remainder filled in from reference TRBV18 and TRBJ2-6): NAGVMQNPRHLVRRRGQEARLRCSPMKGHSHVYWYRQLPEEGLKFMVYLQKENIIDESGMPKERFSAEFPKEGPSILRIQQVVRGDSAAYFCASSPAGSGANVLTFGAGSRLTVL.

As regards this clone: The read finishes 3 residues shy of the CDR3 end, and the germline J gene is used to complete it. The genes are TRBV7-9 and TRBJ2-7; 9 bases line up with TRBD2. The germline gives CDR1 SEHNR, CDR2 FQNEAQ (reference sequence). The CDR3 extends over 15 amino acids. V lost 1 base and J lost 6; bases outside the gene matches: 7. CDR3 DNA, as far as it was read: TGTGCCAGCAGCTTAGGGCTAGCGGGATTGGGCGAG. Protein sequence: CASSLGLAGLGE. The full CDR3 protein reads CASSLGLAGLGEQYF.

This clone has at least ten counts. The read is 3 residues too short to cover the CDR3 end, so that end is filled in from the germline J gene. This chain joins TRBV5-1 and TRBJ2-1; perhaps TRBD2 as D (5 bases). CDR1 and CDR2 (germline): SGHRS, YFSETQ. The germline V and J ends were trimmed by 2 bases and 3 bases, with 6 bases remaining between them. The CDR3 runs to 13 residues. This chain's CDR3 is CASSFGDYNEQFF. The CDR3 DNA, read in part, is TGCGCCAGCAGCTTCGGGGACTACAATGAG. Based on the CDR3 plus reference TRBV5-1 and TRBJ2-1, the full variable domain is KAGVTQTPRYLIKTRGQQVTLSCSPISGHRSVSWYQQTPGQGLQFLFEYFSETQRNKGNFPGRFSGRQFSNSRSEMNVSTLELGDSALYLCASSFGDYNEQFFGPGTRLTVL.

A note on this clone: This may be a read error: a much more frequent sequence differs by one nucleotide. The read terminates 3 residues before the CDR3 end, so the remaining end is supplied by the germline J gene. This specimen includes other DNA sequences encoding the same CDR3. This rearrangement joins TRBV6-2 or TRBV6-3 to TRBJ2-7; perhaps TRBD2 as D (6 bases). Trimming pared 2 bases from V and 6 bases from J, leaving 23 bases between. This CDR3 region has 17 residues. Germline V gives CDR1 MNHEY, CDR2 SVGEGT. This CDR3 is CASSYPRSSANPGEQYF. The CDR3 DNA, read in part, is TGTGCCAGCAGTTACCCCCGGTCTAGCGCCAACCCGGGCGAG.

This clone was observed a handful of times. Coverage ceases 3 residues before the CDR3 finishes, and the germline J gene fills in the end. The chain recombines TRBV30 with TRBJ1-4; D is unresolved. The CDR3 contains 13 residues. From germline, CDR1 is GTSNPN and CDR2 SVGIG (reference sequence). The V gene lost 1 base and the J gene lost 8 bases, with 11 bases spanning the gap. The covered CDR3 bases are TGTGCCTGGAGTGGATGGCCCGGGGAAAAA. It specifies CAWSGWPGEK. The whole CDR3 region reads CAWSGWPGEKLFF.

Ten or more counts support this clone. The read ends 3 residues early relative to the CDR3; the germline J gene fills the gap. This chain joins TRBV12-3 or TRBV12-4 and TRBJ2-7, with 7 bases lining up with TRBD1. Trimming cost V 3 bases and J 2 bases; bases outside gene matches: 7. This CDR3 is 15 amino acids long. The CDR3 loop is CASSFRDSGTYEQYF. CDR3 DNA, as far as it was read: TGTGCCAGCAGTTTTCGGGACAGTGGAACCTACGAG.

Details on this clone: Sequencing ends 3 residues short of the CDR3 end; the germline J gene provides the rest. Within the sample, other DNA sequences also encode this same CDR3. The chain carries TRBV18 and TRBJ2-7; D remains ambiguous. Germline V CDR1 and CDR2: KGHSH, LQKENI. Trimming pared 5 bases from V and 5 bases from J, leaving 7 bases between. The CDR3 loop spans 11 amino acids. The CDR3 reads CASSTGDEQYF. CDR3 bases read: TGTGCCAGCTCAACTGGTGACGAG.

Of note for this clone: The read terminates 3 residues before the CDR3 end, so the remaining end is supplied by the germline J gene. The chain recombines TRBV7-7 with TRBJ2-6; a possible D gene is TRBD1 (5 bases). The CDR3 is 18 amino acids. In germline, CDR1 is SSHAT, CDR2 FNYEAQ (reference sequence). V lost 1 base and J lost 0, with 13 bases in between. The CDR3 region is CASSLGQDISSGANVLTF. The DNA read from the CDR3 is TGTGCCAGCAGCTTAGGTCAGGACATAAGCTCTGGGGCCAACGTC.

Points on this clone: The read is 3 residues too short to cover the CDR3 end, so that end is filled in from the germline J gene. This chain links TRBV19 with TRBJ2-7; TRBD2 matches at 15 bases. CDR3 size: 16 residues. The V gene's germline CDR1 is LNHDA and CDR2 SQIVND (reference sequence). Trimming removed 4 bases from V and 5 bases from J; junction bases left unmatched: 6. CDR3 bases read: TGTGCCAGTAGTAGGACTAGCGGGAGGGCGCAAAACGAG. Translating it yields CASSRTSGRAQNE. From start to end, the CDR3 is CASSRTSGRAQNEQYF.

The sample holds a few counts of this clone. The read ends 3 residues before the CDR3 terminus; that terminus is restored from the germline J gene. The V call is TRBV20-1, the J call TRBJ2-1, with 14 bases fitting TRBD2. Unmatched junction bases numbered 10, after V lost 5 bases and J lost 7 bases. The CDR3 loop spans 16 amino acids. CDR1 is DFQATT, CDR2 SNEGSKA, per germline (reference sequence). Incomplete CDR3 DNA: TGCAGTGCTGATGAGACGGGACTAGCGGGAGCGAATGAG. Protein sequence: CSADETGLAGANE. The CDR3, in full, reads CSADETGLAGANEQFF.